This T cell receptor (beta chain) was captured in a study of spatial heterogeneity in lung cancer. TCRdb ran MiXCR on the 5' RACE reads and lists one entry per CDR3 protein. The sample has about 70,000 distinct CDR3 sequences; roughly 9% are singletons. V lost 0 bases, J lost 8 bases, and 20 bases lay in between. The germline gives CDR1 SGHVS, CDR2 FQNEAQ. This CDR3 comprises 17 residues. Specified time point: blood at routine non-recurrence follow-up after resection. This clonotype was found a few times. The clonotype originates from a female donor with early-stage non-small cell lung cancer. The source was PBMCs, collected at follow-up. The chain couples TRBV7-8 to TRBJ2-1, with a tentative D call TRBD2 (6 bases). CDR3 nucleotides: TGTGCCAGCAGCTTAGCGCTCTCTGGAGGGAGAGGGCATGAGCAGTTCTTC. Protein product: CASSLALSGGRGHEQFF.